Below are 2 T cell receptor beta chains sequenced from a single sample in a study of T cell responses to AZD1222 COVID-19 vaccine. Profiling relied on immunoSEQ multiplex PCR, and the TCRdb table lists in-frame clones only, not all of them. The sample consists of about 35,000 clones, around 84% of them appearing once. Sequencing was performed on peripheral blood, taken 28 days after the second AZD1222 dose. The receptors come from an adult who received the AZD1222 COVID-19 vaccine.

V gene TRBV30 combines with J gene TRBJ2-7; D remains ambiguous. Germline CDR1 reads GTSNPN; CDR2 reads SVGIG (reference sequence). CDR3 length: 12 amino acids. The V end lost 3 bases, the J end lost 6 bases, and 12 bases lay between the germline ends. This CDR3 reads CAWSLRTSEQYF. CDR3 coding DNA: TGTGCCTGGAGCCTCCGGACCTCCGAGCAGTACTTC.

The genes are TRBV5-1 and TRBJ1-1; tentative D call: TRBD1 (5 bases). Germline CDR1 SGHRS, CDR2 YFSETQ. CDR3 length equals 13 residues. V shed 2 bases and J shed 2 bases, with 7 bases lying between them. This CDR3 reads CASSFRVNTEAFF. CDR3 coding DNA: TGCGCCAGCAGCTTCAGGGTTAACACTGAAGCTTTCTTT.